This entry features one TCR beta chain sequence. The V end was cut by 7 bases, the J end by 4 bases, with 7 bases between. The CDR3 loop spans 11 amino acids. Germline-derived CDR1 and CDR2 are WSHSY and SAAADI. Profiled with immunoSEQ multiplex PCR; TCRdb holds only in-frame clones, not every one. The sample yields some 2.1 million clones, just over 90% seen once. This sample is part of a study of shared clonotypes between healthy human individuals. Naive CD8 cells lacked CD45RO and underwent positive selection for CCR7, leaving out terminally differentiated effector memory CD45RA+ cells. Healthy and HIV-negative, the adult donors had no recent acute infections or vaccinations.

The sequenced material came from naive CD8+ T cells from PBMCs. This sequence joins TRBV10-2 and TRBJ1-1; no clear D gene. This TCR came from a man aged 18 to 29 in good health. Some clones in this sample may be carry-over from other donors' samples. The CDR3 coding sequence is TGCGCCAGCAAAGGGAGCACTGAAGCTTTCTTT. Translation gives CASKGSTEAFF.